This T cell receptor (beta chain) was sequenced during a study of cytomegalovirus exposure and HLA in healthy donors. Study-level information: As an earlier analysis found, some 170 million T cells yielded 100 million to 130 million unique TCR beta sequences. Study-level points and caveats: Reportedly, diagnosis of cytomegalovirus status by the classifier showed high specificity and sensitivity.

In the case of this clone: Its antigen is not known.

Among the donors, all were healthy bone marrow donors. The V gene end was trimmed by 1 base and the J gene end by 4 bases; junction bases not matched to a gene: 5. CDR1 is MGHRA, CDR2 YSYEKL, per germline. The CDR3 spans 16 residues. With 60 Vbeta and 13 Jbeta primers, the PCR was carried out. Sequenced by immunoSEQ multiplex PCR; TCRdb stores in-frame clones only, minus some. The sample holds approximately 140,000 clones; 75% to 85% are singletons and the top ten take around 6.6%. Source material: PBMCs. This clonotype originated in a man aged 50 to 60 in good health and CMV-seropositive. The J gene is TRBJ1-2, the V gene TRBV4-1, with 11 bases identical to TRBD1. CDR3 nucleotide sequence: TGCGCCAGCAGCCAAGGGGGACAGGGGGGTTTCTATGGCTACACCTTC. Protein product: CASSQGGQGGFYGYTF.